The T cell receptor (beta chain) under discussion was sequenced for a study of Graves' ophthalmopathy and Graves' hyperthyroidism. Study-wide findings and caveats: Sensitivity reached roughly 90% and specificity 81.08% for a 13-signature model separating ophthalmopathy from stable hyperthyroidism.

The PBMCs had their origin in roughly 9.8 ml of fresh peripheral blood. The V end was cut by 4 bases, the J end by 7 bases, with 19 bases between. Per germline, CDR1 SGHAT and CDR2 FQNNGV. The CDR3 spans 16 residues. Many counts were recorded for this clonotype. The antigen is unknown. CDR3 regions of TCR beta were amplified from RNA transcripts. A first-round RT-PCR used HTBI primers, followed by a second-round multiplex PCR. TCRdb itself ran the multiplex PCR reads through MiXCR, one entry per CDR3 protein. The sample yields about 620,000 distinct CDR3 sequences, about a fifth seen once. This chain uses TRBV11-2 with TRBJ2-2; a possible D gene is TRBD1 (7 bases). This TCR derives from a woman between 18 and 30 years old with stable Graves' hyperthyroidism. Some clones in this sample may be carry-over from other donors' samples. Sequenced input: peripheral blood. This chain's CDR3 is CASSSTRGPRGGELFF. In nucleotides, the CDR3 is TGTGCCAGCAGCTCGACTAGGGGGCCTCGGGGCGGGGAGCTGTTTTTT.